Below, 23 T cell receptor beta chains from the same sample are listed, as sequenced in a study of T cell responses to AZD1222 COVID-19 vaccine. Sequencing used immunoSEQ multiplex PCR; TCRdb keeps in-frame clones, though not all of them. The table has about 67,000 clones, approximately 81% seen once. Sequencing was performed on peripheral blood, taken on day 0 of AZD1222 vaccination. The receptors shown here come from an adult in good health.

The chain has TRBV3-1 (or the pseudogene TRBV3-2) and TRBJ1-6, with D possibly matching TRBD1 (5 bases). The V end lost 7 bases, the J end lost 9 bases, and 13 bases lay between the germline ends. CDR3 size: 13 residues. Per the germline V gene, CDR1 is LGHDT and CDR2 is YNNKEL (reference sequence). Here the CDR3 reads CASIGRVGSPLHF. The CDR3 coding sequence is TGTGCCAGCATCGGCAGGGTTGGTTCACCCCTCCACTTT.

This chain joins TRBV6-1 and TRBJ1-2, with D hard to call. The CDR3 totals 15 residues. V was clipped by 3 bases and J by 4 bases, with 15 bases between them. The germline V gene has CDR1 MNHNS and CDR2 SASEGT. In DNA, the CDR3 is TGTGCCAGCAGTGACCGGCAGAATCTAATCTATGGCTACACCTTC. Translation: CASSDRQNLIYGYTF.

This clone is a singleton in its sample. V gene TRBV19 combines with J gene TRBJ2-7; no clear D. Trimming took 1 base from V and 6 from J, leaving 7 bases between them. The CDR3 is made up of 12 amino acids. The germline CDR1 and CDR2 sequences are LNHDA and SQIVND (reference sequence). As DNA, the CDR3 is TGTGCCAGTAGTATAGGACCTTCCGAGCAGTACTTC. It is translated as CASSIGPSEQYF.

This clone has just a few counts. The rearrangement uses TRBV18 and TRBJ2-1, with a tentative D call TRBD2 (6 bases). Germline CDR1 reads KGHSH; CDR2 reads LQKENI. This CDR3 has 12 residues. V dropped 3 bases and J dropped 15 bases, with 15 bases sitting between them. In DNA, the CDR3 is TGTGCCAGCTCACCGGATTGGCAGGGAGGGTTCTTC. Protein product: CASSPDWQGGFF. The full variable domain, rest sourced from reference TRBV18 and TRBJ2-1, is NAGVMQNPRHLVRRRGQEARLRCSPMKGHSHVYWYRQLPEEGLKFMVYLQKENIIDESGMPKERFSAEFPKEGPSILRIQQVVRGDSAAYFCASSPDWQGGFFGPGTRLTVL.

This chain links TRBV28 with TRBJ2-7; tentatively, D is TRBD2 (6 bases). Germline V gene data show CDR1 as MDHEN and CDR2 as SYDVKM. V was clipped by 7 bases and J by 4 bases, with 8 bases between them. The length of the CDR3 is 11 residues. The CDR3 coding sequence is TGTGCCAGCATAGGAGGGTACGAGCAGTACTTC. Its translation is CASIGGYEQYF.

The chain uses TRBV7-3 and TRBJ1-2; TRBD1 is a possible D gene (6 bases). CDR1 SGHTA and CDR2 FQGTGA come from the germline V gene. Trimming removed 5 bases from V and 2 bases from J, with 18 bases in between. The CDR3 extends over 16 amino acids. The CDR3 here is CASSRRARGSNYGYTF. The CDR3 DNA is TGTGCCAGCAGCCGGAGGGCCAGGGGATCAAACTATGGCTACACCTTC.

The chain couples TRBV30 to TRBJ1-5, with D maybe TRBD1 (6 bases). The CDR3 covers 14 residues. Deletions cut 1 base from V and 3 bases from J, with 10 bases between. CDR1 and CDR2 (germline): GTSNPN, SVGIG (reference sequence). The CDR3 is CAWSDWGPNQPQHF. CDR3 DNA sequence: TGTGCCTGGAGTGATTGGGGGCCCAATCAGCCCCAGCATTTT.

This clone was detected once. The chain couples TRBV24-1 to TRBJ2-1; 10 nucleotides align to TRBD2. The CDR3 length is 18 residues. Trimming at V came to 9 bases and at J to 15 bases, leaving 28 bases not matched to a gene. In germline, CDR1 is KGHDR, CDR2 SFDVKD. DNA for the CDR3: TGTGCCACCGCGACTCAGCGGGGGGGCGGAACCTCAATTTTTCCCCGGTTCTTC. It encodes CATATQRGGGTSIFPRFF.

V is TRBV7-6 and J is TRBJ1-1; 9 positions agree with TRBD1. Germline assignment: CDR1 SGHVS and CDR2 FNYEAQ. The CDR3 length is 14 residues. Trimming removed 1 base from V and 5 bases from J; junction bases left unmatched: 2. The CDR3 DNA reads TGTGCCAGCAGCTTAGTCGGGACAGGGACTGAAGCTTTCTTT. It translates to CASSLVGTGTEAFF.

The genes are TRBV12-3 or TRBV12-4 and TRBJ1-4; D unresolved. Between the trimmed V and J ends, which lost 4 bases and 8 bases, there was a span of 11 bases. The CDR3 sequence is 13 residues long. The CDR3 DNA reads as TGTGCCAGCAGTTCGTCGGAGGGCGAAAAACTGTTTTTT. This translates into CASSSSEGEKLFF.

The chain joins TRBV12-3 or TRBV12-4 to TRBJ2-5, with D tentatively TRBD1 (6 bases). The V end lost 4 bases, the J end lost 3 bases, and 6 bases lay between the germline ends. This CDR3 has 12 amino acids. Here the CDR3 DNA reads TGTGCCAGCAGTTACAGGGAAGAGACCCAGTACTTC. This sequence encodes CASSYREETQYF.

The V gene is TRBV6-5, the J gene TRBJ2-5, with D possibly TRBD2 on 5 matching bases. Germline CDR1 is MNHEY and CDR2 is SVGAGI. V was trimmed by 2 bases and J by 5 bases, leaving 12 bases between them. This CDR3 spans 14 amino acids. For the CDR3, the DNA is TGTGCCAGCAGTTACGTAGCGCGGTCCGAGACCCAGTACTTC. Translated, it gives CASSYVARSETQYF.

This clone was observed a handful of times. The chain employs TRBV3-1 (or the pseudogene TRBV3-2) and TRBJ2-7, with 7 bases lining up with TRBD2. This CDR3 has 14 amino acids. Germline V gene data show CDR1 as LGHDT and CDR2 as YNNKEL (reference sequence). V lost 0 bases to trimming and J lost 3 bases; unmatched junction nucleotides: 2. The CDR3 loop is CASSQERGSYEQYF. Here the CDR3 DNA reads TGTGCCAGCAGCCAAGAGCGGGGGAGCTACGAGCAGTACTTC.

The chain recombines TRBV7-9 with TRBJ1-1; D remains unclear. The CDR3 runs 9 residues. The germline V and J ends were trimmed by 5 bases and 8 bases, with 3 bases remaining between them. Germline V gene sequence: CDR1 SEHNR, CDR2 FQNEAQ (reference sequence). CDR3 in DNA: TGTGCCAGCAGCGAGGAAGCTTTCTTT. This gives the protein CASSEEAFF.

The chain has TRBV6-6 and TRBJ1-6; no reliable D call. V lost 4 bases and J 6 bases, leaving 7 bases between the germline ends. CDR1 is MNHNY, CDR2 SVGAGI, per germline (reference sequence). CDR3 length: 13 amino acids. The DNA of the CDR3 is TGTGCCAGCAGTTGGGCGGGTAATTCACCCCTCCACTTT. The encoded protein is CASSWAGNSPLHF.

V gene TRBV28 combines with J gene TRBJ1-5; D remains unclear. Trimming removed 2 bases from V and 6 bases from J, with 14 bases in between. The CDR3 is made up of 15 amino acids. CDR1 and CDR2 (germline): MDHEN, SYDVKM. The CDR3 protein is CASSLVVRSVQPQHF. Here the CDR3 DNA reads TGTGCCAGCAGTTTAGTGGTGCGGTCGGTTCAGCCCCAGCATTTT. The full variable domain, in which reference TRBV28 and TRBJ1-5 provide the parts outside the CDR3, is DVKVTQSSRYLVKRTGEKVFLECVQDMDHENMFWYRQDPGLGLRLIYFSYDVKMKEKGDIPEGYSVSREKKERFSLILESASTNQTSMYLCASSLVVRSVQPQHFGDGTRLSIL.

The CDR3 is CAKGPGTGTYEQYF. CDR3 nucleotide sequence: TGTGCCAAGGGGCCGGGGACAGGGACCTACGAGCAGTACTTC. This sequence joins TRBV6-5 and TRBJ2-7, with TRBD1 matching over 9 bases. The CDR3 is 14 amino acids. CDR1 is MNHEY, CDR2 SVGAGI, per germline. With 10 bases clipped from V and 2 bases from J, the junction kept 9 bases outside the gene matches.

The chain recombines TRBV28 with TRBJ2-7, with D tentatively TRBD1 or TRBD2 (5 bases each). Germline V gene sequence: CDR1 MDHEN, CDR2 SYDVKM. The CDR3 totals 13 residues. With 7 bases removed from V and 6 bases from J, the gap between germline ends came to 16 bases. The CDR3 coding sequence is TGTGCCAGCACCCCCGGGACCTCGGGCGAGCAGTACTTC. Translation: CASTPGTSGEQYF.

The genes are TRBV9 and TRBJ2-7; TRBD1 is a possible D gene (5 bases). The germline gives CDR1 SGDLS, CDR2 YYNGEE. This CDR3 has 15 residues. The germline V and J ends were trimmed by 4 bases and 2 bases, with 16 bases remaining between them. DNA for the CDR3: TGTGCCAGCAGCCTACAGGCCACCCCAACCTACGAGCAGTACTTC. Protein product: CASSLQATPTYEQYF.

CDR3 in DNA: TGCGCCAGCAGCTTAGCCGGGAATCTTGACTACAATGAGCAGTTCTTC. Translating it yields CASSLAGNLDYNEQFF. The genes are TRBV5-1 and TRBJ2-1, with D perhaps matching TRBD2 (5 bases). CDR1 is SGHRS, CDR2 YFSETQ, per germline. Trimming shortened V by 2 bases and J by 3 bases, and 15 bases separated the two germline ends. CDR3 length: 16 residues.

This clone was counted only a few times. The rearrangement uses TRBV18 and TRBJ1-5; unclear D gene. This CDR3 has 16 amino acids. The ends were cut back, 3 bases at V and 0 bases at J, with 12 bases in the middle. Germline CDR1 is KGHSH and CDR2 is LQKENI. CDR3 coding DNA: TGTGCCAGCTCACCGTCCACGCCTAATAGCAATCAGCCCCAGCATTTT. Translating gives CASSPSTPNSNQPQHF.

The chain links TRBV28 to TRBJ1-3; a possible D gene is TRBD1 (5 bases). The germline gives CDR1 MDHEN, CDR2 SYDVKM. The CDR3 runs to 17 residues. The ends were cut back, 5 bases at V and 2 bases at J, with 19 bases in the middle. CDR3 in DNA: TGTGCCAGCAGTCTAAACGACAGACGCCCCGCTGGAAACACCATATATTTT. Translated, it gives CASSLNDRRPAGNTIYF.

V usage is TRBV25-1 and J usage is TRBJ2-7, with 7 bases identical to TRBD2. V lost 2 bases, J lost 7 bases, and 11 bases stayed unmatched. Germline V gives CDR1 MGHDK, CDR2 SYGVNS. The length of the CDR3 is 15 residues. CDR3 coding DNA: TGTGCCAGCAGTGAAATCGGGGGGAGCATAAGGGAGCAGTACTTC. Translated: CASSEIGGSIREQYF.